This is a list of T cell receptor beta chains from one sample in a study of CD8 T cell repertoires and HIV-1 epitope variants. Sequencing was performed with immunoSEQ multiplex PCR; in TCRdb, only in-frame clones are kept and a portion is missing. The sample gives some 7,000 clones, 66% of which show up once; about two fifths is in the top ten. Which antigens these TCRs recognize remains unknown. Sequencing was done on a sample of cultured CD8+ T cells derived from PBMCs. These receptor sequences come from a male donor with HIV. Each CDR3 is given with its conserved first and last residue. The D gene is left open where the match is weak. The size of a clone is reported for some rows only, either as once, few or many, or as a class for expanded clones.

few,.,TRBJ2-7,TRBV10-3,CAIRSDRKNDEQYF,TGTGCCATCAGGAGCGACAGGAAAAACGACGAGCAGTACTTC
few,.,TRBJ1-1,TRBV11-3,CASSFAGNTEAFF,TGTGCCAGCAGCTTCGCCGGGAACACTGAAGCTTTCTTT
.,.,TRBJ2-3,TRBV11-2,CASSLDLGLSTDTQYF,TGTGCCAGCAGCCTTGACTTAGGGCTTAGCACAGATACGCAGTATTTT
.,.,TRBJ1-1,TRBV19,CASSIQVTNTEAFF,TGTGCCAGTAGTATCCAGGTGACGAACACTGAAGCTTTCTTT
few,.,TRBJ1-2,TRBV7-2,CASSLDTYGYTF,TGTGCCAGCAGCTTAGACACCTATGGCTACACCTTC
.,.,TRBJ2-4,TRBV6-5,CASRNTGQSWYF,TGTGCCAGCAGGAACACTGGACAGAGCTGGTACTTC
.,TRBD2,TRBJ2-7,TRBV9,CASSDQRGGSYEQYF,TGTGCCAGCAGCGATCAGCGGGGGGGATCCTACGAGCAGTACTTC
.,.,TRBJ1-2,TRBV7-9,CASSYLTDYGYTF,TGTGCCAGCAGCTACTTGACAGACTATGGCTACACCTTC
.,.,TRBJ1-1,TRBV6-5,CASSSPGTIEAFF,TGTGCCAGCAGCTCTCCCGGGACTATAGAAGCTTTCTTT
few,TRBD2,TRBJ2-3,TRBV5-8,CASSPTSGVATDTQYF,TGTGCCAGCAGCCCTACTAGCGGGGTCGCCACAGATACGCAGTATTTT
.,TRBD2,TRBJ2-7,TRBV27,CASSPKVGTSGLYEQYF,TGTGCCAGCAGTCCGAAGGTGGGGACTAGCGGGCTTTACGAGCAGTACTTC
once,.,TRBJ2-1,TRBV30,CAWSNPWKGEADEQFF,TGTGCTTGGAGTAACCCCTGGAAGGGAGAAGCCGATGAGCAGTTCTTC
few,.,TRBJ2-1,TRBV4-1,CASSQAFSEEQFF,TGCGCCAGCAGCCAAGCTTTTAGCGAGGAGCAGTTCTTC
few,.,TRBJ1-1,TRBV20-1,CSARRDTEAFF,TGCAGTGCTAGAAGGGACACTGAAGCTTTCTTT
.,.,TRBJ2-3,TRBV12-5,CAELRRRWETDTQYF,TGTGCCGAACTCCGGCGCCGCTGGGAGACAGATACGCAGTATTTT
.,.,TRBJ1-2,TRBV10-3,CAISDNRETYGYTF,TGTGCCATCAGTGACAACAGGGAAACATATGGCTACACCTTC
.,.,TRBJ2-2,TRBV5-8,CASNLLNTGELFF,TGTGCCAGCAATTTGCTAAACACCGGGGAGCTGTTTTTT
medium-sized,.,TRBJ2-7,TRBV28,CASSSGLSDYEQYF,TGTGCCAGCAGTTCAGGGCTGTCGGATTACGAGCAGTACTTC
.,.,TRBJ1-1,TRBV29-1,CSVVGVNTEAFF,TGCAGCGTTGTCGGGGTGAACACTGAAGCTTTCTTT
.,.,TRBJ2-7,TRBV7-2,CASSLYPGFGGISYEQYF,TGTGCCAGCAGCTTATACCCGGGGTTCGGGGGAATCTCCTACGAGCAGTACTTC
.,.,TRBJ1-5,TRBV7-2,CASSPSYSNQPQHF,TGTGCCAGCAGCCCGAGCTATAGCAATCAGCCCCAGCATTTT
once,TRBD1,TRBJ1-5,TRBV6-1,CASSDGTGGPYSNQPQHF,TGTGCCAGCAGTGATGGAACAGGGGGCCCTTATAGCAATCAGCCCCAGCATTTT
few,.,TRBJ2-1,TRBV20-1,CSAREPNSEFF,TGCAGTGCTAGAGAACCAAACTCGGAGTTCTTC